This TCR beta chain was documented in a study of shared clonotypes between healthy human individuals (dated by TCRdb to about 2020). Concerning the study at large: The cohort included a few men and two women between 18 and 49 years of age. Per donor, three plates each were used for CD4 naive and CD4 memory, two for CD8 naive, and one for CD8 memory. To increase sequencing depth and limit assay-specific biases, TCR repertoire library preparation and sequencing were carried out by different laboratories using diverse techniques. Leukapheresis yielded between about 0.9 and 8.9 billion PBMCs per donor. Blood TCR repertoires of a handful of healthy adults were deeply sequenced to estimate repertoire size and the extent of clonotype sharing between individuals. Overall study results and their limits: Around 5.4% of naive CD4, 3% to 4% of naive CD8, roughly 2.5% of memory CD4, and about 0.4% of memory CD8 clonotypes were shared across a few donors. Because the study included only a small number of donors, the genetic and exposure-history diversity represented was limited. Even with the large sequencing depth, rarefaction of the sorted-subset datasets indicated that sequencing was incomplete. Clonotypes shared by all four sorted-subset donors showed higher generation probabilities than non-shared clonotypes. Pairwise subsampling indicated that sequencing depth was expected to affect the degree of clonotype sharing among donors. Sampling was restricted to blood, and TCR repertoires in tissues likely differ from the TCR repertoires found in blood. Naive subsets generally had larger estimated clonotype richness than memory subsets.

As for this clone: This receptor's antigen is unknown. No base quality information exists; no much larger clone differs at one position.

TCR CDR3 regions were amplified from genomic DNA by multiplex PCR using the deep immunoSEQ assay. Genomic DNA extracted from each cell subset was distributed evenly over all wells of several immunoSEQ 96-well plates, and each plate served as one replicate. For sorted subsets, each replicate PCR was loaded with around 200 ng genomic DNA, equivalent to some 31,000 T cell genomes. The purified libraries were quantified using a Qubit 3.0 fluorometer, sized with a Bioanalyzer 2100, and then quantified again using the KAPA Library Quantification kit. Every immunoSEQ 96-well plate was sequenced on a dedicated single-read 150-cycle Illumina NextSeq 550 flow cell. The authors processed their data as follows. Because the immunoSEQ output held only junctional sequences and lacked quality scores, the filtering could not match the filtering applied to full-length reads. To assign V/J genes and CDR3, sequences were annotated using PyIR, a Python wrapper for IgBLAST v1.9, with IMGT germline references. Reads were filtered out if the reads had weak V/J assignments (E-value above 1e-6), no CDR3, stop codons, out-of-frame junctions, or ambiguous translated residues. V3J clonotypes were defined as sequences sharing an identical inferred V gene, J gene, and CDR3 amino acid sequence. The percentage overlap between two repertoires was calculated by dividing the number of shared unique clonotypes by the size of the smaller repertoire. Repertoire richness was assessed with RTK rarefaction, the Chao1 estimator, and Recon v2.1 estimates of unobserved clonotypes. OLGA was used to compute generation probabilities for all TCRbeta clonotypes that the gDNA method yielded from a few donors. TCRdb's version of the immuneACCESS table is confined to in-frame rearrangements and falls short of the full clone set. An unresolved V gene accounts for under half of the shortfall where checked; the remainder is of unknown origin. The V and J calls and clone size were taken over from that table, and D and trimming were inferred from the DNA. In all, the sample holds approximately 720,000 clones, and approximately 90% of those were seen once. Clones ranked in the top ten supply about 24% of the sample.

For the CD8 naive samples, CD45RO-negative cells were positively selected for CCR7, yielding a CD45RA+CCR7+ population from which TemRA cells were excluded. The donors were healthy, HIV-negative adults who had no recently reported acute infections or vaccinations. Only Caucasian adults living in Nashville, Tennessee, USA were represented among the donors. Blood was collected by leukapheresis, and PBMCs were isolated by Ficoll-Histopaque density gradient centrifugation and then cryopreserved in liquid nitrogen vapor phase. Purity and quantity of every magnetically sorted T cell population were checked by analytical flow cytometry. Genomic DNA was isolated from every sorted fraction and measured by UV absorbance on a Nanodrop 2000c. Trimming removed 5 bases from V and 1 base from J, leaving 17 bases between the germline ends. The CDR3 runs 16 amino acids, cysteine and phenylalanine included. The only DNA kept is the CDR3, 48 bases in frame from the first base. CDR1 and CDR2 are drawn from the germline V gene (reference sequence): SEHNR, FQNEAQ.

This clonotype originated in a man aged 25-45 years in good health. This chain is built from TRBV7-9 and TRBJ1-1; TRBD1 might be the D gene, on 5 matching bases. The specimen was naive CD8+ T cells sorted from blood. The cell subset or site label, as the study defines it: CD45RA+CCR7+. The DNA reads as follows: TGTGCCAGCAGCCCACCTACCGGGACCGGGAACACTGAAGCTTTCTTT. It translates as CASSPPTGTGNTEAFF.